Described below is a single TCR beta chain sequence and its context. No antigen is known for it. The V segment lost 5 bases and the J segment 4 bases; nucleotides outside the gene matches: 10. Germline CDR1 and CDR2: SGHTA and FQGNSA. This CDR3 has 17 amino acids. The source of the sample is a study of post-analysis software for immune sequencing data. The study, taken as a whole, reports: Comparison with controls showed significantly lower normalized Chao1 diversity in multiple sclerosis patients. Controls showed lower frequencies than patients for several TRBV segments, and TRBV5-6, TRBV5-1 and TRBV20-1 were among these.

Sequencing libraries made from TCR beta cDNA carried unique molecular identifiers. From around 0.96 to 9.9 million T cells, 500,000 or so cDNA molecules were obtained. Each CDR3 protein gets one entry after TCRdb re-called the PCR reads with MiXCR. The table has hundreds of thousands of distinct CDR3 sequences, 25% to 30% seen once. Sequenced input: blood. This chain connects TRBV7-2 to TRBJ2-1, with 11 bases aligning to TRBD2. The sequence derives from a girl aged 10-17 years with multiple sclerosis. CDR3 nucleotides: TGTGCCAGCAGCCTACACGGTACTAGCGGGGGTTACAATGAGCAGTTCTTC. Translation gives CASSLHGTSGGYNEQFF.